This T cell receptor beta chain appears in the sequencing data of a study of blood T cells in healthy people across ages. Primed by a sample-barcoded 5' primer and a J-beta primer mix, a second PCR proceeded for 7 to 11 cycles. TCRdb itself ran the 5' RACE reads through MiXCR, one entry per CDR3 protein. The table shows some 290,000 distinct CDR3 sequences, with roughly 27% occurring only once. There were at least 5 micrograms of total RNA extracted from every sample. The CDR3 length is 19 residues. The germline gives CDR1 SNHLY, CDR2 FYNNEI. V lost 6 bases, J lost 0 bases, and 27 bases lay in between. This clonotype has a handful of counts.

The rearrangement joins TRBV2 to TRBJ2-7, with a tentative D call TRBD2 (5 bases). Sequenced sample: blood. The TCR was taken from a woman in her 70s in good health. Here the CDR3 DNA reads TGTGCCAGCAGATCGAAACCTGAACTAGAAAGGCCCTTCTCCTACGAGCAGTACTTC. This translates into CASRSKPELERPFSYEQYF.